This note documents a single TCR beta chain sequence. No antigen is known for it. A much larger clone differs by one base, so this may be a read error. The data were taken from a study of glioma-infiltrating T cells. Regarding the study as a whole: Tissue-blood divergence was below expectation in non-neoplastic patients, above in gliomas. Very few CDR3 sequences were shared between tissue and blood.

TCR alpha and beta CDR3 regions were amplified from RNA using iRepertoire nested multiplex PCR. Tissue mRNA or PBMC total RNA, roughly 100-400 ng, went into one-step reverse transcription and amplification. TCRdb re-called the multiplex PCR reads with MiXCR, one entry per CDR3 protein. The sample has over 130,000 distinct CDR3 sequences; about 39% are singletons. The CDR3 loop spans 14 amino acids. Germline V gene sequence: CDR1 MNHEY, CDR2 SMNVEV (reference sequence). The sequenced sample was glioma tissue, nonneoplastic brain tissue, or PBMCs (not recorded which). This receptor was obtained from a human donor with low-grade glioma or glioblastoma, undergoing nonglioma brain surgery, or in good health (not recorded which). The V gene is TRBV27, the J gene TRBJ2-3, with D perhaps TRBD2 (5 bases). CDR3 nucleotide sequence: TGTGCCAGCATGCCCTCTCTGCGGGCAGATACGCATTATTTT. As protein: CASMPSLRADTHYF.